This T cell receptor (beta chain) originates from a study of T-cell memory formation after mild COVID-19. This CDR3 comprises 13 residues. The germline V and J ends were trimmed by 4 bases and 1 base, with 10 bases remaining between them. Germline V gene sequence: CDR1 SQVTM, CDR2 ANQGSEA. Remarks on this clonotype: Antigen specificity is unknown.

Study outcomes and limitations: SARS-CoV-2 specificity of second-wave clones peaking day 37 was unconfirmed. Mostly located in CM and EM were contracting CD4+ clones, with contracting CD8+ clones located in EMRA.

A 5'RACE reaction primed in the constant segment made cDNA libraries of TCR alpha and TCR beta, and these carried sample barcodes and UMIs. In TCRdb, the 5' RACE reads were re-called with MiXCR into one record per CDR3 protein. This table holds about 13,000 distinct CDR3 sequences, about 17% found once. The material sequenced was PBMCs or a T cell subset sorted from them (not recorded which). This chain connects TRBV29-1 to TRBJ1-1; D is ambiguous. The TCR was taken from a man aged 18-30 years who had mild COVID-19 (a few samples of this study predate the infection). Cell type and time point are not known. Here the CDR3 DNA reads TGCAGCGTTGTGAGGGCGGCGAACACTGAAGCTTTCTTT. Protein sequence: CSVVRAANTEAFF.